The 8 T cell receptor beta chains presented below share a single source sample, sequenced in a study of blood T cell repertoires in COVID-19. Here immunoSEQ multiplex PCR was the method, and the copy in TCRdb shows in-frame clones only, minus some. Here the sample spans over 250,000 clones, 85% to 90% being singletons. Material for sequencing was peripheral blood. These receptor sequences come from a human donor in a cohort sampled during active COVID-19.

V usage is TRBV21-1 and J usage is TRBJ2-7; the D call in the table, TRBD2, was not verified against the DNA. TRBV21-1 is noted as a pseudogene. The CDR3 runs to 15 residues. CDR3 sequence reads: CASSTRDSLGWKQYF. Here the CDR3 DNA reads TGTGCCAGCAGCACCCGGGACTCACTGGGTTGGAAGCAGTACTTC.

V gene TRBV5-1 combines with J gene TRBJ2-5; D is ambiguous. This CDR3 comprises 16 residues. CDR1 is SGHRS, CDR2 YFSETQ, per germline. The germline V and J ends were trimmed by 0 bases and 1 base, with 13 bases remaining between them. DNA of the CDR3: TGCGCCAGCAGCTTGGTGGCAGGTTCTCTCCAAGAGACCCAGTACTTC. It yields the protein CASSLVAGSLQETQYF. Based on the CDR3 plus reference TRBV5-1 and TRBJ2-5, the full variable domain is KAGVTQTPRYLIKTRGQQVTLSCSPISGHRSVSWYQQTPGQGLQFLFEYFSETQRNKGNFPGRFSGRQFSNSRSEMNVSTLELGDSALYLCASSLVAGSLQETQYFGPGTRLLVL.

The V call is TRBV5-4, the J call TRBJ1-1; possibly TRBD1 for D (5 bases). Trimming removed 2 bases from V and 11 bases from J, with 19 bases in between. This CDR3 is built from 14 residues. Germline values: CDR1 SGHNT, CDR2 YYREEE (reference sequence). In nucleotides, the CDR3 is TGTGCCAGCAGCTTTGGGGGGGTTACAGGAATGGCTTTCTTT. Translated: CASSFGGVTGMAFF. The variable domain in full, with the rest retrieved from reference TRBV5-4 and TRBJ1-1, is ETGVTQSPTHLIKTRGQQVTLRCSSQSGHNTVSWYQQALGQGPQFIFQYYREEENGRGNFPPRFSGLQFPNYSSELNVNALELDDSALYLCASSFGGVTGMAFFGQGTRLTVV.

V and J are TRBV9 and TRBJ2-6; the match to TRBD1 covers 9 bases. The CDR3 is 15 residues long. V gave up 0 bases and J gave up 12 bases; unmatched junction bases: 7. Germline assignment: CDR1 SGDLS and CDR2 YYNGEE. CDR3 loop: CASSVGYRGRGVLTF. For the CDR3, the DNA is TGTGCCAGCAGCGTAGGGTACAGGGGGCGCGGCGTCCTGACTTTC.

CDR3 sequence reads: CSVPQLPGSLIQHF. Written as DNA, the CDR3 is TGCAGCGTTCCACAGCTACCAGGGTCCTTAATCCAGCATTTT. The chain carries TRBV29-1 and TRBJ1-5, with TRBD1 as a possible D gene (5 bases). Germline V gene lookup returns CDR1 SQVTM and CDR2 ANQGSEA. Between the trimmed V and J ends, which lost 5 bases and 12 bases, there was a span of 23 bases. This CDR3 region has 14 residues.

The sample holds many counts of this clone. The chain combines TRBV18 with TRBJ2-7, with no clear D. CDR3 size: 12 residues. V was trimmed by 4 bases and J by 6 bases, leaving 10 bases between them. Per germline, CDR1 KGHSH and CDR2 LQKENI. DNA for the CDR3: TGTGCCAGCTCACAAGTCCAGGTCGAGCAGTACTTC. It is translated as CASSQVQVEQYF.

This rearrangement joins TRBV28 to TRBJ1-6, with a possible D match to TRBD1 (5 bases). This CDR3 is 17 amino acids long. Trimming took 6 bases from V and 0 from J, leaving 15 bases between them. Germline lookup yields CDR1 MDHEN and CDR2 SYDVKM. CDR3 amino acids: CASREAGQSSYNSPLHF. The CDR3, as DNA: TGTGCCAGCAGAGAAGCAGGACAAAGCTCCTATAATTCACCCCTCCACTTT.

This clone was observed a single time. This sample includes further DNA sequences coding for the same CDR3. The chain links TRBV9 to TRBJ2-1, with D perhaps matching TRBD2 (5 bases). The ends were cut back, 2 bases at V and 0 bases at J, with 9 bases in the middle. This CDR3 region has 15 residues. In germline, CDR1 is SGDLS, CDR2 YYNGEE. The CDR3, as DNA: TGTGCCAGCAGCGTGGCGGGTGGCTCCTACAATGAGCAGTTCTTC. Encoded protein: CASSVAGGSYNEQFF.